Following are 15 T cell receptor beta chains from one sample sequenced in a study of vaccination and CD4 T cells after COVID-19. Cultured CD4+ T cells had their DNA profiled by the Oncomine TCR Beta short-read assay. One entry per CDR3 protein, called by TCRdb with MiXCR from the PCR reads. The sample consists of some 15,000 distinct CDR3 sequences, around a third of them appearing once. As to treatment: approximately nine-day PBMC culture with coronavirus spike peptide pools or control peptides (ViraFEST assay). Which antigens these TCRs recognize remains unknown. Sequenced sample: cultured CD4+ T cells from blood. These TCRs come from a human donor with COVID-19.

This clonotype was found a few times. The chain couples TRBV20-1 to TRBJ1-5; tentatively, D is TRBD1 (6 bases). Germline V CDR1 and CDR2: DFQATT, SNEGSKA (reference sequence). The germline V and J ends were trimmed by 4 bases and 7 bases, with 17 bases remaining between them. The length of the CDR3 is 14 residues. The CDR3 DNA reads TGCAGTGCTATGGGCAGGGGACCCGGGCAGCCCCAGCATTTT. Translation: CSAMGRGPGQPQHF.

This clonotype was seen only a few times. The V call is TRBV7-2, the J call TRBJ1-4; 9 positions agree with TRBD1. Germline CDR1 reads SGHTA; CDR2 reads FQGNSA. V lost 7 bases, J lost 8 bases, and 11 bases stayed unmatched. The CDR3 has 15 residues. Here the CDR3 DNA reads TGTGCCAGCACCCACTCGACAGGGGGGGGAGAAAAACTGTTTTTT. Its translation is CASTHSTGGGEKLFF.

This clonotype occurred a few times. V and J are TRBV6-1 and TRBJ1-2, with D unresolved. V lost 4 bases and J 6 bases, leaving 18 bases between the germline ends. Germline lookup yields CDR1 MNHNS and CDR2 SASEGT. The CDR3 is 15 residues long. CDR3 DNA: TGTGCCAGCAGTGCGGAACATCCGCCTCGGGATGGCTACACCTTC. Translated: CASSAEHPPRDGYTF.

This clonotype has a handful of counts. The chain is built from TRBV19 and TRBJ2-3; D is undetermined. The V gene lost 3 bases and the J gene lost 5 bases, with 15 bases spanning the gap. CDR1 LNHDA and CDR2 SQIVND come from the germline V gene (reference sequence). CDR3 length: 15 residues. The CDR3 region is CASSIGLLGRDTQYF. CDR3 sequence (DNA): TGTGCCAGTAGTATCGGCCTCCTCGGCAGAGATACGCAGTATTTT.

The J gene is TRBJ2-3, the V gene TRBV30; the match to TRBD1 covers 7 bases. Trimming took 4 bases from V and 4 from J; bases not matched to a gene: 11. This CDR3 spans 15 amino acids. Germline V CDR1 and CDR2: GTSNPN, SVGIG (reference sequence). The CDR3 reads CAWKNRGIGADTQYF. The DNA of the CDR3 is TGTGCCTGGAAAAACAGGGGAATTGGTGCAGATACGCAGTATTTT.

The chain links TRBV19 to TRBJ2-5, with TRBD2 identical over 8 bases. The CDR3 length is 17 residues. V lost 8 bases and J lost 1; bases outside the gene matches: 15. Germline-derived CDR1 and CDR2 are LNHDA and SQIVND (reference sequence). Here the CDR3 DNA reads TGTGCCAGTTCCGGGACTAGGGGGTTTACGGGCCAAGAGACCCAGTACTTC. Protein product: CASSGTRGFTGQETQYF. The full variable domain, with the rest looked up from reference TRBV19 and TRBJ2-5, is DGGITQSPKYLFRKEGQNVTLSCEQNLNHDAMYWYRQDPGQGLRLIYYSQIVNDFQKGDIAEGYSVSREKKESFPLTVTSAQKNPTAFYLCASSGTRGFTGQETQYFGPGTRLLVL.

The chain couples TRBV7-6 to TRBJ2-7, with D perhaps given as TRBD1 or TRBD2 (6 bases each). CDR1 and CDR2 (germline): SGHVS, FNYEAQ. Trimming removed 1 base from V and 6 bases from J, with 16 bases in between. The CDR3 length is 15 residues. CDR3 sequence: CASSLGGAGEFEQYF. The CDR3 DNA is TGTGCCAGCAGCTTAGGGGGGGCTGGGGAGTTCGAGCAGTACTTC.

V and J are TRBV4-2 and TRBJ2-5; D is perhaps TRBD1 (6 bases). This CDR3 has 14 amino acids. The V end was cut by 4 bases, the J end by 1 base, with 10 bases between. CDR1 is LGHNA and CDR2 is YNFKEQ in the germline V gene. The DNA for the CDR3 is TGTGCCAGCAGCCCGACAGGTTTCCAAGAGACCCAGTACTTC. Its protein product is CASSPTGFQETQYF.

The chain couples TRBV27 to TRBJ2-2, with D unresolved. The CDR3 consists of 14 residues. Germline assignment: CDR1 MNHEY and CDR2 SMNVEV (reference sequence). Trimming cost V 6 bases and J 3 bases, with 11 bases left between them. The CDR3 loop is CASSRHIDTGELFF. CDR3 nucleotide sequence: TGTGCCAGCAGCCGACACATTGACACCGGGGAGCTGTTTTTT.

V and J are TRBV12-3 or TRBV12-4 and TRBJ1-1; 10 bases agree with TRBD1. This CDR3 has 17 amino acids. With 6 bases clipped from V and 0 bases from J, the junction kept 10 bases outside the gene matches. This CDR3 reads CASRGDRGRPLNTEAFF. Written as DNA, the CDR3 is TGTGCCAGCAGGGGAGACAGGGGGCGACCGCTGAACACTGAAGCTTTCTTT.

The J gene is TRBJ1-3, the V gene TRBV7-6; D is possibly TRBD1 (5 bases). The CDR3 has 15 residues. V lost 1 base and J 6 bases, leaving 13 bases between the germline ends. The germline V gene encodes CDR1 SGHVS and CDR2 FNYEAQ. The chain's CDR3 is CASSLVGGPTNTIYF. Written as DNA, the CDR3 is TGTGCCAGCAGCTTAGTGGGGGGTCCGACAAACACCATATATTTT.

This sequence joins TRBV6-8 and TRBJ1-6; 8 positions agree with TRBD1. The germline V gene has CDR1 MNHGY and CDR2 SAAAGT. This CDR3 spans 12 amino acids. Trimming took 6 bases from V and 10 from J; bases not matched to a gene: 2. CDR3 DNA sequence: TGTGCCAGCAGGGACAGGGTCTCACCCCTCCACTTT. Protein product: CASRDRVSPLHF.

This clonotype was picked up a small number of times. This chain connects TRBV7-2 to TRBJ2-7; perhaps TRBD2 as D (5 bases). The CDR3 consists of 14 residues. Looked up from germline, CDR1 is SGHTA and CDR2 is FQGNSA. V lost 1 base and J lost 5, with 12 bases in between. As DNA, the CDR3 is TGTGCCAGCAGCTTAGGGGTGGGGAGCAACGAGCAGTACTTC. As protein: CASSLGVGSNEQYF.

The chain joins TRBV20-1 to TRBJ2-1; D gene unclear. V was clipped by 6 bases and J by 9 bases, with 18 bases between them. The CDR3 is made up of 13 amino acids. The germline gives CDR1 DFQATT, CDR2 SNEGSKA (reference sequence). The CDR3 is CSALSDIMIEQFF. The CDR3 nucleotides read TGCAGTGCCCTGTCTGACATTATGATTGAGCAGTTCTTC.

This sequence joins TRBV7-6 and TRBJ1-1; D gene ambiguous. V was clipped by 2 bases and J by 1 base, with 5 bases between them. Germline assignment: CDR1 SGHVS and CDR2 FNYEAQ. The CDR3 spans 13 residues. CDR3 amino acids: CASSLKSNTEAFF. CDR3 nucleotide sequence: TGTGCCAGCAGCTTAAAATCGAACACTGAAGCTTTCTTT. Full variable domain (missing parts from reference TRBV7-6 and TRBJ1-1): GAGVSQSPRYKVTKRGQDVALRCDPISGHVSLYWYRQALGQGPEFLTYFNYEAQQDKSGLPNDRFSAERPEGSISTLTIQRTEQRDSAMYRCASSLKSNTEAFFGQGTRLTVV.